This TCR beta chain is from a study of shared clonotypes between healthy human individuals. General study results and limits: Clonotypes not shared had lower generation probabilities than those common to all four donors.

With regard to this clone: Its cognate antigen is unknown.

V shed 4 bases, J shed 4 bases, and the junction held 11 bases outside the gene matches. The germline V gene has CDR1 SGDLS and CDR2 YYNGEE. This CDR3 is 16 amino acids long. CD45RO negativity and positive selection for CCR7 defined naive CD8 cells, a population that excluded terminally differentiated effector memory CD45RA+ cells. Some clones are missing from TCRdb's copy, which holds only in-frame ones; the method was immunoSEQ multiplex PCR. The sample lists around 640,000 clones; around 96% were seen once. The sample comprised naive CD8+ T cells sorted from blood. The rearrangement links TRBV9 to TRBJ1-1; 9 nucleotides align to TRBD1. The source is a woman in her 30s in good health. The CDR3, as DNA: TGTGCCAGCAGCCACCCCCGGGACAGGGTTCCCACTGAAGCTTTCTTT. Translation gives CASSHPRDRVPTEAFF.